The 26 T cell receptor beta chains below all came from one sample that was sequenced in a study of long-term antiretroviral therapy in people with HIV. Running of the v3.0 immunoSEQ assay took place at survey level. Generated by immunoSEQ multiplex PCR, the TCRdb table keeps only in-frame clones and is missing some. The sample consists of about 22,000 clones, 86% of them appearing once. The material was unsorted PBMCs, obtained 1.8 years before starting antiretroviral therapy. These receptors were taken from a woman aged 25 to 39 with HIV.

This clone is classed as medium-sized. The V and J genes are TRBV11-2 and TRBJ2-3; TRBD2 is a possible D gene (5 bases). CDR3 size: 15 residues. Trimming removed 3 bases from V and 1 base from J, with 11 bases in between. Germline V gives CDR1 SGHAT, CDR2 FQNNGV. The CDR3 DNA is TGTGCCAGCAGCTTCTCCCGGGGTGGCACAGATACGCAGTATTTT. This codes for CASSFSRGGTDTQYF.

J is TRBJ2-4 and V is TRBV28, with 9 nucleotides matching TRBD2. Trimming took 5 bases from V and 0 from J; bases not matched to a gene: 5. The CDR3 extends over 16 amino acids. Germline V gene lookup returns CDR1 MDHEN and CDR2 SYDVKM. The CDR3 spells CASSRPSGVAKNIQYF. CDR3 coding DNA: TGTGCCAGCAGTCGCCCTAGCGGGGTAGCCAAAAACATTCAGTACTTC.

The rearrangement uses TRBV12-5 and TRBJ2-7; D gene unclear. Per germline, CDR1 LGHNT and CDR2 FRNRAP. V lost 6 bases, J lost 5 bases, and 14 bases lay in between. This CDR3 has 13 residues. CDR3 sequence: CASGSRLGNEQYF. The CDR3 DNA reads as TGTGCTAGTGGGTCGCGGCTCGGTAACGAGCAGTACTTC.

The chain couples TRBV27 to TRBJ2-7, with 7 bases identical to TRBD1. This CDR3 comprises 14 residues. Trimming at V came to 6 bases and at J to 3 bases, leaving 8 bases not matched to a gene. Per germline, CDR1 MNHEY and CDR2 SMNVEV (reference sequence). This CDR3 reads CASRPSGQIYEQYF. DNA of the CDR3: TGTGCCAGCAGGCCCTCGGGACAGATCTACGAGCAGTACTTC.

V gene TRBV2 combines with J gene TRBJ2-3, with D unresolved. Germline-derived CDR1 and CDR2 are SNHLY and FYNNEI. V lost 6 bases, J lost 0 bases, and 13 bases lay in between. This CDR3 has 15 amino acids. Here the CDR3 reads CASRIDTASTDTQYF. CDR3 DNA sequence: TGTGCCAGCAGGATTGACACCGCTAGCACAGATACGCAGTATTTT.

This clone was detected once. CDR3 DNA: TGCGCCAGCAGCTTATCCACGACAGGGGAAGGCTACACCTTC. Translating it yields CASSLSTTGEGYTF. The J gene is TRBJ1-2, the V gene TRBV5-1, with 8 bases matching TRBD1. This CDR3 is built from 14 residues. Trimming removed 2 bases from V and 8 bases from J; junction bases left unmatched: 8. Germline loops: CDR1 SGHRS, CDR2 YFSETQ.

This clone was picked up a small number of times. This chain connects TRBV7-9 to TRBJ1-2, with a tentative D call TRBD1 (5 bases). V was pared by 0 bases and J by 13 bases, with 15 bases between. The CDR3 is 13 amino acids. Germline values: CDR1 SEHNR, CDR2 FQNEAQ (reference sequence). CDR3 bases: TGTGCCAGCAGCTTAGCTTCGTGGGGGACCTTCACCTTC. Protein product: CASSLASWGTFTF.

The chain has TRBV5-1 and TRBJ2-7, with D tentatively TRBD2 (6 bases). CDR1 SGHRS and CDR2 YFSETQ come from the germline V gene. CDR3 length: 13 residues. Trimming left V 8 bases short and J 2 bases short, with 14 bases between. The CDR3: CARLIRLAYEQYV. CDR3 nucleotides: TGCGCCAGATTAATACGACTAGCCTACGAGCAGTACGTC.

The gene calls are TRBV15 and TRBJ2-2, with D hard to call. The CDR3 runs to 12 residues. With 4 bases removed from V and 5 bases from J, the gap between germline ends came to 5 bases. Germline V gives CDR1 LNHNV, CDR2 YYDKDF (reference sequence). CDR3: CATSTSTGELFF. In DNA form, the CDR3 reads TGTGCCACCAGCACGTCAACCGGGGAGCTGTTTTTT.

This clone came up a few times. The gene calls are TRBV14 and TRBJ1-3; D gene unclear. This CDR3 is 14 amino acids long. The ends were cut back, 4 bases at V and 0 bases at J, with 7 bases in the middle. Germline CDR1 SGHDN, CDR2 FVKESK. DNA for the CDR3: TGTGCCAGCAGCCTTCGAAACTCTGGAAACACCATATATTTT. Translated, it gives CASSLRNSGNTIYF.

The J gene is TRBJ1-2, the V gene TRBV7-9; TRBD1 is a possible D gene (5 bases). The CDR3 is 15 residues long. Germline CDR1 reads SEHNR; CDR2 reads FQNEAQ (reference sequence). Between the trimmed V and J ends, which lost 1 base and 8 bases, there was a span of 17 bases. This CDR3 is CASSLDGRAALGYTF. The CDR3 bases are TGTGCCAGCAGCTTAGATGGCAGGGCGGCTTTGGGCTACACCTTC. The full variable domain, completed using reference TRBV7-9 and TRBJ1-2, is DTGVSQNPRHKITKRGQNVTFRCDPISEHNRLYWYRQTLGQGPEFLTYFQNEAQLEKSRLLSDRFSAERPKGSFSTLEIQRTEQGDSAMYLCASSLDGRAALGYTFGSGTRLTVV.

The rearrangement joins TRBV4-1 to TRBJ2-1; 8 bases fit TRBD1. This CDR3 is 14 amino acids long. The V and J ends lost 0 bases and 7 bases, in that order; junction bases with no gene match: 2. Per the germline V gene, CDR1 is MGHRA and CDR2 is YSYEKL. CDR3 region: CASSQDNRGNEQFF. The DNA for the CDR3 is TGCGCCAGCAGCCAAGATAACAGGGGGAATGAGCAGTTCTTC.

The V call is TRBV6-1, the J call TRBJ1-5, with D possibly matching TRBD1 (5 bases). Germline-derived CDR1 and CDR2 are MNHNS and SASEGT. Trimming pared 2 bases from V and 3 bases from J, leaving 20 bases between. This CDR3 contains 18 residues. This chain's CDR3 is CASSENPGSPTSNQPQHF. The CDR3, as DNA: TGTGCCAGCAGTGAAAACCCAGGGTCACCAACCTCCAATCAGCCCCAGCATTTT.

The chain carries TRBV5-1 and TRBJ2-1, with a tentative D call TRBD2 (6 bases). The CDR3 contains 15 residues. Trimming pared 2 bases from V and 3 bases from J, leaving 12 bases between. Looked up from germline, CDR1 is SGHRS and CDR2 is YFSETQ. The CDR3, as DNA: TGCGCCAGCAGCTTCTCCTCGGGGGTCTACAATGAGCAGTTCTTC. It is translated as CASSFSSGVYNEQFF.

CDR3 sequence reads: CASSLTADLNTEAFF. CDR3 coding DNA: TGCGCCAGCAGCTTGACCGCCGATCTGAACACTGAAGCTTTCTTT. The V and J genes are TRBV5-1 and TRBJ1-1, with D hard to call. The ends were cut back, 1 base at V and 0 bases at J, with 10 bases in the middle. Germline CDR1 SGHRS, CDR2 YFSETQ. The CDR3 runs 15 residues.

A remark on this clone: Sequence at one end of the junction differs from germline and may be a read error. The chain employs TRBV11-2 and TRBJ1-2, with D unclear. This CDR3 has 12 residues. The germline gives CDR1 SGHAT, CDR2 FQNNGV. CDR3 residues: CASSLGRDFTSF. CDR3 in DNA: TGTGCCAGCAGCTTAGGACGGGATTTTACTTCCTTC. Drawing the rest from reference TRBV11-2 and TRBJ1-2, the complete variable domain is EAGVAQSPRYKIIEKRQSVAFWCNPISGHATLYWYQQILGQGPKLLIQFQNNGVVDDSQLPKDRFSAERLKGVDSTLKIQPAKLEDSAVYLCASSLGRDFTSFGSGTRLTVV.

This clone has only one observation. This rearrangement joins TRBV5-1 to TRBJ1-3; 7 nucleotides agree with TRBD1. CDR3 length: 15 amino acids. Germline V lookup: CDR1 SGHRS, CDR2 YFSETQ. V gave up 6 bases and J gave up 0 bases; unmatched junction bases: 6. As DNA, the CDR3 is TGCGCCAGCACCAGGGGGGCAGGCTCTGGAAACACCATATATTTT. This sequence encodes CASTRGAGSGNTIYF.

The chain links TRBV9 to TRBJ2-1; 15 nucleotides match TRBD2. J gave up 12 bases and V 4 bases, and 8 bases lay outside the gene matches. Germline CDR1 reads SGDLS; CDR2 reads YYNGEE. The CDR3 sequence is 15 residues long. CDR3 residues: CASSPSLGLAGGQFF. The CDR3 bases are TGTGCCAGCAGCCCTTCCCTGGGACTAGCGGGGGGGCAGTTCTTC. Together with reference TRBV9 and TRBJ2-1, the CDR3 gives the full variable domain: DSGVTQTPKHLITATGQRVTLRCSPRSGDLSVYWYQQSLDQGLQFLIQYYNGEERAKGNILERFSAQQFPDLHSELNLSSLELGDSALYFCASSPSLGLAGGQFFGPGTRLTVL.

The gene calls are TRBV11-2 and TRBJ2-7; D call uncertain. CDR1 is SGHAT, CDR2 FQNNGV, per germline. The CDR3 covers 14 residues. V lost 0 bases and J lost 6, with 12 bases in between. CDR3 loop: CASSLEPTTREQYF. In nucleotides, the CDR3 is TGTGCCAGCAGCTTAGAGCCAACGACGCGCGAGCAGTACTTC.

This CDR3 is CASSFRDRYTDTQYF. In DNA form, the CDR3 reads TGCGCCAGCAGCTTCCGGGACAGGTACACAGATACGCAGTATTTT. J is TRBJ2-3 and V is TRBV5-1; 8 bases map to TRBD1. The CDR3 totals 15 residues. After removal of 2 bases from V and 2 bases from J, the junction contained 4 bases not matched to a gene. CDR1 SGHRS and CDR2 YFSETQ come from the germline V gene. The full variable domain, in which reference TRBV5-1 and TRBJ2-3 provide the parts outside the CDR3, is KAGVTQTPRYLIKTRGQQVTLSCSPISGHRSVSWYQQTPGQGLQFLFEYFSETQRNKGNFPGRFSGRQFSNSRSEMNVSTLELGDSALYLCASSFRDRYTDTQYFGPGTRLTVL.

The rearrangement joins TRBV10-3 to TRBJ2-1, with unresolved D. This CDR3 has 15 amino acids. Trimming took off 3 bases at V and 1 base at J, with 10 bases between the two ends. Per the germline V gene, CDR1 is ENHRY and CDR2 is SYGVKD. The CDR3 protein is CAISDATPSYNEQFF. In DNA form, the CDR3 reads TGTGCCATCAGTGATGCTACGCCGTCCTACAATGAGCAGTTCTTC.

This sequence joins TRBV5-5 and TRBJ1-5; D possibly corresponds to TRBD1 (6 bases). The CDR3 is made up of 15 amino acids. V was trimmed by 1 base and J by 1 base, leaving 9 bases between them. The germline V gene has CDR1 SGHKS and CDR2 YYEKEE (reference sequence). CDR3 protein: CASSLFQGSNQPQHF. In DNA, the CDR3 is TGTGCCAGCAGCTTGTTTCAGGGGAGCAATCAGCCCCAGCATTTT.

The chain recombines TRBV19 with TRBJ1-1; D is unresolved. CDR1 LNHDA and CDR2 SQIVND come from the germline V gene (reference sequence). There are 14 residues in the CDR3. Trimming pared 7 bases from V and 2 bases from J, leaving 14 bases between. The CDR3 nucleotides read TGTGCCAGTAACTCAGAATGGGCTAACACTGAAGCTTTCTTT. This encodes CASNSEWANTEAFF.

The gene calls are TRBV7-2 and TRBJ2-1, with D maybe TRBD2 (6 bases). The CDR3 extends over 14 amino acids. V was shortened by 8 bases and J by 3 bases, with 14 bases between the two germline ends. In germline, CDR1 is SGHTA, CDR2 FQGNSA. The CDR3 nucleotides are TGTGCCAGCTGCCGGGACTCTAGCTACAATGAGCAGTTCTTC. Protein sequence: CASCRDSSYNEQFF.

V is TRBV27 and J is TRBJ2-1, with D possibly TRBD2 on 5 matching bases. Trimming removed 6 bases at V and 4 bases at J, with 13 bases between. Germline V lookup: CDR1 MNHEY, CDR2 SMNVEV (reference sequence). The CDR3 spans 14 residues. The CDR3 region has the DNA TGTGCCAGCAGCCAAACTACGGGGTACAATGAGCAGTTCTTC. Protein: CASSQTTGYNEQFF.

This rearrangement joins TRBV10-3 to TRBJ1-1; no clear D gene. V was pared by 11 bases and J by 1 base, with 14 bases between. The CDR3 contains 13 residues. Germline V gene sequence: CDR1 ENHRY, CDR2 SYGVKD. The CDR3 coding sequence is TGTGCCGTCGGGTGGGGAGAGAACACTGAAGCTTTCTTT. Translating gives CAVGWGENTEAFF.